A selection of T cell receptor beta chains follows, all from one sample in a study of cytomegalovirus exposure and HLA in healthy donors. Method: immunoSEQ multiplex PCR; TCRdb's copy keeps in-frame clones and lacks some. The sample holds 150,000 to 200,000 clones, 86% seen once. The sample comprised PBMCs. The receptors stem from a woman aged 18-30 years in good health and CMV-seronegative. Both conserved end residues are part of each CDR3.

CDR3 protein: CASSGLAGRYEQYF
J gene: TRBJ2-7
V gene: TRBV6-1

CDR3 protein: CASSLSGSGDTQYF
J gene: TRBJ2-3
V gene: TRBV28

CDR3 protein: CASSDLVYEQFF
J gene: TRBJ2-1
V gene: TRBV2

CDR3 protein: CASPGYRGVNIQYF
J gene: TRBJ2-4
V gene: TRBV10-1

CDR3 protein: CASSLRLRTLEDEQFF
J gene: TRBJ2-1
V gene: TRBV7-8

CDR3 protein: CASSLWGRRVVTNEKLFF
J gene: TRBJ1-4
V gene: TRBV28

CDR3 protein: CASSEAPLVGGDIQYF
J gene: TRBJ2-4
V gene: TRBV6-1

CDR3 protein: CASSLNRGANYGYTF
J gene: TRBJ1-2
V gene: TRBV7-2

CDR3 protein: CASSSLLGNEQFF
J gene: TRBJ2-1
V gene: TRBV7-2

CDR3 protein: CASSVAPSGYEQYF
J gene: TRBJ2-7
V gene: TRBV9

CDR3 protein: CASQRHRDREGGTEAFF
J gene: TRBJ1-1
V gene: TRBV19

CDR3 protein: CASSTPERAEAFF
J gene: TRBJ1-1
V gene: TRBV28

CDR3 protein: CASSLVGGGNTEAFF
J gene: TRBJ1-1
V gene: TRBV5-1

CDR3 protein: CASSTRTGGETQYF
J gene: TRBJ2-5
V gene: TRBV5-6

CDR3 protein: CASRGRGETQYF
J gene: TRBJ2-5
V gene: TRBV19

CDR3 protein: CASSEYGGKAGEKLFF
J gene: TRBJ1-4
V gene: TRBV6-4

CDR3 protein: CASSDGRGHIYEQYF
J gene: TRBJ2-7
V gene: TRBV6-1

CDR3 protein: CASSPGSASSHNEQFF
J gene: TRBJ2-1
V gene: TRBV7-3

CDR3 protein: CASGGGREKLFF
J gene: TRBJ1-4
V gene: TRBV7-6

CDR3 protein: CASSPGTEDYTF
J gene: TRBJ1-2
V gene: TRBV7-9

CDR3 protein: CASSMGGEGVDNEQFF
J gene: TRBJ2-1
V gene: TRBV19

CDR3 protein: CASSGTSNEQFF
J gene: TRBJ2-1
V gene: TRBV5-1